The TCR beta chain described here comes from a study of blood T cells in healthy people across ages. Study-wide results and caveats: Diversity of TCR beta per million T cells declined in a roughly linear way with age. Considered underestimates were the diversity estimates obtained from one million T cells.

Germline lookup yields CDR1 SGHTA and CDR2 FQGNSA. The CDR3 totals 16 residues. Deletions cut 1 base from V and 4 bases from J, with 16 bases between. Regarding this clonotype: Its antigen is not identified.

A J-beta primer mix and a sample-barcoded 5' primer were used in a second PCR of about 6 to 12 cycles. The template-switch adaptor, which had 12 random nucleotides, put a tag on each cDNA molecule. Each CDR3 protein is one row after TCRdb ran MiXCR on the 5' RACE reads. The profile shows fewer than 2 million distinct CDR3 sequences, around 42% of them singletons. Sequenced input: blood. The origin of this receptor is a human donor in good health. The chain is built from TRBV7-2 and TRBJ2-5; perhaps TRBD2 as D (5 bases). The DNA for the CDR3 is TGTGCCAGCAGCTTAGAAGGAGGAAGGGCAAGAGAGACCCAGTACTTC. Translating it yields CASSLEGGRARETQYF.